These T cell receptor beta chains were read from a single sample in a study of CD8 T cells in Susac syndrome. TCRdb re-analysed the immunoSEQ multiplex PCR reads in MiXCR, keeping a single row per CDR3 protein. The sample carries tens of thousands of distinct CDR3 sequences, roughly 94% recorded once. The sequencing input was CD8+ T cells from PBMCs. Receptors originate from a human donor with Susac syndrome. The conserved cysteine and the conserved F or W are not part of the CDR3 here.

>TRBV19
ASSMVFFNEQF
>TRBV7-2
ASRTGTDTQY
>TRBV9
ASSVGRGTDTQY
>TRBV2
ALKGAVNEQF
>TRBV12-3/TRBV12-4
ASSSPVNTEAF
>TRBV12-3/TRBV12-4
ASSLTLTEAF
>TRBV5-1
ASSGGLAISYEQY
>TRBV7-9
ASSPSLGASYNEQF
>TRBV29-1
SVLLAENAYEQY
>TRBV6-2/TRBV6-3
ASSHPMYEQY
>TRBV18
ASSPEVNNEQF
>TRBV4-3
ASSQGIALTDTQY
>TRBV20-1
SARIMGGSWDEQF
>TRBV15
ATSRLHMRRDRADEQF